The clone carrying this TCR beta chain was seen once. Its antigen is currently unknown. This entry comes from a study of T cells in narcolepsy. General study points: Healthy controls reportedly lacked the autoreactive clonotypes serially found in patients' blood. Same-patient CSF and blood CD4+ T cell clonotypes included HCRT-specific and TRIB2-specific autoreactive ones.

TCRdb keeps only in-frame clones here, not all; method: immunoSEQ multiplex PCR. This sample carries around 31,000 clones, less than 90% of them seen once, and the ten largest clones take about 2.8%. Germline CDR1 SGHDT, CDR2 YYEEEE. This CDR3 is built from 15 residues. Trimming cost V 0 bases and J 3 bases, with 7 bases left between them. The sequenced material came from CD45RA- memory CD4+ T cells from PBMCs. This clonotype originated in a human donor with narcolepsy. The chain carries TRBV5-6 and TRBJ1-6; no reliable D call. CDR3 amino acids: CASSLDRRYNSPLHF. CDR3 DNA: TGTGCCAGCAGCTTGGACCGACGCTATAATTCACCCCTCCACTTT.